This T cell receptor beta chain was captured in a study of vaccination and CD4 T cells after COVID-19. On the study more broadly: Investigators took post-vaccine samples a median 72 days after dose two, within a range of 14 to 241.

The treatment: approximately nine-day PBMC culture with coronavirus spike peptide pools or control peptides (ViraFEST assay). Gathered ahead of the COVID-19 pandemic (2011-2018) were the CD4+ T cells of the unexposed donor. ViraFEST sequenced TCRs after peptide-pool expansion of antigen-specific T cells. Cultured CD4+ T cell DNA underwent sequencing with the Oncomine TCR Beta short-read assay. It was cultured CD4+ T cells from which genomic DNA was extracted. TCRdb analysed the PCR reads with MiXCR anew, one entry per CDR3 protein. The sample comprises about 9,300 distinct CDR3 sequences, 34% of which are singletons, and approximately 21% rests with the top ten. Study conclusions and caveats: Median SARS-CoV-2-reactive clonotypes rose from around 20 to 38, not significantly.

This clonotype was detected only a few times. Its antigen is as yet unknown. This TCR was sampled from a human donor in good health. Sequencing input: CD4+ T cells from blood, cultured in vitro.

In nucleotides, the CDR3 is TGCAGTGCTTCTGGCCCAGGGACACCATTCGGGAATGAGCAGTTCTTC. The encoded protein is CSASGPGTPFGNEQFF. The V and J genes are TRBV20-1 and TRBJ2-1, with a tentative D call TRBD1 (6 bases). CDR1 and CDR2 from the germline V gene are DFQATT and SNEGSKA (reference sequence). This CDR3 is built from 16 residues. V was cut by 5 bases and J by 7 bases, with 24 bases left in between.